This T cell receptor (beta chain) was recorded in a study of CD8+ T cells in alopecia areata. Following extraction, RNA underwent reverse transcription to cDNA, which served as the sequencing template. Sequencing used immunoSEQ multiplex PCR; TCRdb keeps in-frame clones, though not all of them. Among 140,000 to 150,000 clones listed, about 59% were seen once. Treatment defined: oral pan-JAK inhibitor, 5-10 mg twice daily. Trimming stripped 8 bases from V and 11 bases from J, with 18 bases between. From germline, CDR1 is SQVTM and CDR2 ANQGSEA. The CDR3 sequence is 11 residues long. This chain links TRBV29-1 with TRBJ1-1, with D hard to call. This clonotype was obtained from a human donor with alopecia areata. Sequences were derived from CD8+ T cells sorted from blood, sampled at week 4, from a patient treated with tofacitinib. CDR3 in DNA: TGCAGCATTTCGCCCCGGGTAGGCGCTTTCTTT. This codes for CSISPRVGAFF. The full variable domain, in which reference TRBV29-1 and TRBJ1-1 provide the parts outside the CDR3, is SAVISQKPSRDICQRGTSLTIQCQVDSQVTMMFWYRQQPGQSLTLIATANQGSEATYESGFVIDKFPISRPNLTFSTLTVSNMSPEDSSIYLCSISPRVGAFFGQGTRLTVV.